The 8 T cell receptor beta chains reported below all come from one sample, sequenced in a study of CD8+CD57+ T cells in acquired aplastic anemia. It was genomic DNA that served as the template for profiling TCR beta VDJ and CDR3. TCRdb re-called the reads with MiXCR, one entry per CDR3 protein. The sample carries some 290,000 distinct CDR3 sequences, about 56% recorded once. The sequenced material came from sorted CD4+, CD8+, or CD8+CD57+ T cells (not recorded which) from PBMCs. These receptors were obtained from a human donor with severe aplastic anemia or a healthy control (not recorded which).

Ten or more counts support this clonotype. The chain combines TRBV20-1 with TRBJ1-1, with unresolved D. This CDR3 has 12 amino acids. Looked up from germline, CDR1 is DFQATT and CDR2 is SNEGSKA (reference sequence). The V end lost 3 bases, the J end lost 3 bases, and 8 bases lay between the germline ends. The CDR3 region has the DNA TGCAGTGCTAGTAAGGTGGACACTGAAGCTTTCTTT. It translates to CSASKVDTEAFF.

The genes are TRBV24-1 and TRBJ2-7; the D gene is possibly TRBD1 (5 bases). The germline CDR1 and CDR2 sequences are KGHDR and SFDVKD. The CDR3 contains 15 residues. V was cut by 1 base and J by 2 bases, with 11 bases left in between. In DNA, the CDR3 is TGTGCCACCAGTGATTTCCGCAGGGCCCCCTACGAGCAGTACTTC. Protein product: CATSDFRRAPYEQYF.

This clonotype has a handful of counts. The V call is TRBV7-9, the J call TRBJ1-2, with D uncertain. The CDR3 has 12 amino acids. The V end was cut by 5 bases, the J end by 2 bases, with 6 bases between. Looked up from germline, CDR1 is SEHNR and CDR2 is FQNEAQ (reference sequence). CDR3 in amino acids: CASSPLNYGYTF. CDR3 sequence (DNA): TGTGCCAGCAGCCCACTAAACTATGGCTACACCTTC.

This rearrangement joins TRBV2 to TRBJ2-3; D gene unclear. The V gene lost 7 bases and the J gene lost 2 bases, with 13 bases spanning the gap. The CDR3 consists of 14 residues. Germline V lookup: CDR1 SNHLY, CDR2 FYNNEI. DNA for the CDR3: TGTGCCAGCAACATGCTCGTAACCACAGATACGCAGTATTTT. This sequence encodes CASNMLVTTDTQYF.

The table lists this clonotype with many counts. The chain has TRBV13 and TRBJ2-7, with 7 bases matching TRBD2. V was pared by 2 bases and J by 5 bases, with 6 bases of the junction left unmatched. Per the germline V gene, CDR1 is PRHDT and CDR2 is FYEKMQ (reference sequence). The CDR3 totals 14 residues. The DNA of the CDR3 is TGTGCCAGCAGCTTAATTGGGAGGGTGGACGAGCAGTACTTC. Its translation is CASSLIGRVDEQYF.

There are many counts of this clonotype. The rearrangement joins TRBV6-5 to TRBJ2-7; D unclear. The CDR3 consists of 12 residues. Looked up from germline, CDR1 is MNHEY and CDR2 is SVGAGI. Trimming took off 4 bases at V and 2 bases at J, with 6 bases between the two ends. The CDR3 spells CASSLFTYEQYF. The CDR3 DNA is TGTGCCAGCAGTTTATTCACCTACGAGCAGTACTTC.

The genes are TRBV5-1 and TRBJ1-2; perhaps TRBD1 as D (5 bases). CDR1 SGHRS and CDR2 YFSETQ come from the germline V gene. CDR3 length: 15 amino acids. The V end lost 1 base, the J end lost 4 bases, and 14 bases lay between the germline ends. The CDR3 spells CASSLFLTDPYGYTF. CDR3 in DNA: TGCGCCAGCAGCTTGTTTTTGACAGACCCCTATGGCTACACCTTC.

The chain recombines TRBV7-9 with TRBJ2-1; D assignment may be TRBD1 or TRBD2 (6 bases each). V was pared by 0 bases and J by 1 base, with 16 bases between. This CDR3 is built from 18 residues. Per germline, CDR1 SEHNR and CDR2 FQNEAQ (reference sequence). CDR3 sequence: CASSLAPGAMRSYNEQFF. The CDR3 coding sequence is TGTGCCAGCAGCTTAGCTCCGGGGGCGATGAGGTCCTACAATGAGCAGTTCTTC.